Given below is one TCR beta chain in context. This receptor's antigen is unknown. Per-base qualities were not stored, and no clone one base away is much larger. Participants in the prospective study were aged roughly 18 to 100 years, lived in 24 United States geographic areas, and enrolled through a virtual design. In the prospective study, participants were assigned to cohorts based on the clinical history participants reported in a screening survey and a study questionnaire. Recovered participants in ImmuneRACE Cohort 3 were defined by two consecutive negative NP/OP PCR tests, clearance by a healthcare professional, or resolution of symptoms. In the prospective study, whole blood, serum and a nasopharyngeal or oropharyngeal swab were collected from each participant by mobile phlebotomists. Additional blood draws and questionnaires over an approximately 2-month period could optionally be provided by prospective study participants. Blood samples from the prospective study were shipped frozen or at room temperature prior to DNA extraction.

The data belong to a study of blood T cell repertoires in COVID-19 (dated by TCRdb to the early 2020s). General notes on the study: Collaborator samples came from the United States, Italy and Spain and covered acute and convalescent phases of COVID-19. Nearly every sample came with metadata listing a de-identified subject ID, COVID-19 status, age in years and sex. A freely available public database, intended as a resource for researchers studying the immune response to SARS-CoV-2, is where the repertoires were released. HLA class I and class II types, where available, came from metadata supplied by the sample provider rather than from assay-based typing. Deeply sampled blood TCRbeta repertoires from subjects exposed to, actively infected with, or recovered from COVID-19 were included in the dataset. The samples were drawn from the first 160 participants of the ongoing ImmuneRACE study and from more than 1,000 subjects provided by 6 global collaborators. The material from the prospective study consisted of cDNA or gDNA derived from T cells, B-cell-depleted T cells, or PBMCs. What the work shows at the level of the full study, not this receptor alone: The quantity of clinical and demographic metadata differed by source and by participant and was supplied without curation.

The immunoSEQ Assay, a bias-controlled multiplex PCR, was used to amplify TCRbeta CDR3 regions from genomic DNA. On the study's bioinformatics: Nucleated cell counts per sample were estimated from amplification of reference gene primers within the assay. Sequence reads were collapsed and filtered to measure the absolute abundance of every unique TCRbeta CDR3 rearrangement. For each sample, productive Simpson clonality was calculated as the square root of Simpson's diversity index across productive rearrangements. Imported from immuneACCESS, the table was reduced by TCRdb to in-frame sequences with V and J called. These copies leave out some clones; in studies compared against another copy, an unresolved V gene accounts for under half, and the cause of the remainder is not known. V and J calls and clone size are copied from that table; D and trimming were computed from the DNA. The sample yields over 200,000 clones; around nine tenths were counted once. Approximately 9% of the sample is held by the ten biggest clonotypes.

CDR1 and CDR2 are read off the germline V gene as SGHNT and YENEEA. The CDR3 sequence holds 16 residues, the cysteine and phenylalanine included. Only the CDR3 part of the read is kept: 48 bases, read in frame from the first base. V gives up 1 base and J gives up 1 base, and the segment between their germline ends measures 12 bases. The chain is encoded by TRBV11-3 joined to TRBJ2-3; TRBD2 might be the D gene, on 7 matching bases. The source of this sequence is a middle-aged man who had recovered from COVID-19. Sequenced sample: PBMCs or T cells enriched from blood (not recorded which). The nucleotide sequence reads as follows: TGTGCCAGCAGCTTAGTCAACGGGGGGCGCACAGATACGCAGTATTTT. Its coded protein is CASSLVNGGRTDTQYF.